These 22 T cell receptor beta chains share one sample of origin, sequenced in a study of read filtering for tumor transcriptome and immune sequencing. Molecular barcoded adaptors covering alpha/delta and beta/gamma chains were used on roughly 400 ng RNA. TCRdb reanalysed the reads using MiXCR and keeps one entry per CDR3 protein. The repertoire includes 40,000 to 55,000 distinct CDR3 sequences, roughly 19% of them detected once, and over 15% sits in the top ten. Sequenced material: a population of CD138-negative cells sorted from bone marrow. The receptors were sampled from a donor over 35 with multiple myeloma.

This clonotype appeared many times. The chain employs TRBV25-1 and TRBJ1-5; D gene ambiguous. The germline CDR1 and CDR2 sequences are MGHDK and SYGVNS. Trimming shortened V by 9 bases and J by 4 bases, and 10 bases separated the two germline ends. The CDR3 runs 12 residues. CDR3 sequence reads: CASRSGNQPQHF. DNA for the CDR3: TGTGCCAGTCGGAGTGGGAATCAGCCCCAGCATTTT.

This clonotype was seen many times. The chain has TRBV12-3 or TRBV12-4 and TRBJ1-1; D uncertain. V lost 6 bases and J lost 3, with 11 bases in between. The CDR3 totals 13 residues. The CDR3 DNA sequence: TGTGCCAGCAGCTTGACTGGGGACACTGAAGCTTTCTTT. Residues: CASSLTGDTEAFF.

V and J are TRBV19 and TRBJ2-1, with TRBD2 matching over 12 bases. The CDR3 sequence is 15 residues long. Per the germline V gene, CDR1 is LNHDA and CDR2 is SQIVND (reference sequence). The V and J ends lost 9 bases and 6 bases, in that order; junction bases with no gene match: 9. The CDR3 here is CASQGLAGTFNEQFF. CDR3 in DNA: TGTGCCAGCCAAGGACTAGCGGGAACATTCAATGAGCAGTTCTTC.

Many counts were recorded for this clonotype. The J gene is TRBJ2-7, the V gene TRBV7-3; 8 bases map to TRBD2. Germline CDR1 is SGHTA and CDR2 is FQGTGA. Trimming took 6 bases from V and 3 from J; bases not matched to a gene: 10. This CDR3 region has 15 residues. CDR3 bases: TGTGCCAGCAGTCCGACTAGCGCGTACAACTACGAGCAGTACTTC. Translating gives CASSPTSAYNYEQYF.

This clonotype was seen repeatedly, ten times or more. The V and J genes are TRBV27 and TRBJ1-5; no definite D call. Trimming removed 5 bases at V and 4 bases at J, with 18 bases between. The CDR3 totals 16 residues. Germline V gene data show CDR1 as MNHEY and CDR2 as SMNVEV (reference sequence). The CDR3 bases are TGTGCCAGCAGTCCCCACGCATTGGTATCAAATCAGCCCCAGCATTTT. Translated: CASSPHALVSNQPQHF.

This clonotype was seen at least ten times. The rearrangement links TRBV12-3 or TRBV12-4 to TRBJ2-5; 10 bases align to TRBD2. This CDR3 has 15 residues. Trimming took 5 bases from V and 5 from J; bases not matched to a gene: 8. Here the CDR3 reads CASSITSGITETQYF. The CDR3 nucleotides are TGTGCCAGCAGTATCACTAGCGGGATAACGGAGACCCAGTACTTC.

This clonotype was seen repeatedly, ten times or more. The chain joins TRBV15 to TRBJ2-7; D is possibly TRBD2 (5 bases). Germline V gene lookup returns CDR1 LNHNV and CDR2 YYDKDF (reference sequence). This CDR3 comprises 15 residues. Trimming removed 0 bases from V and 2 bases from J, with 11 bases in between. DNA for the CDR3: TGTGCCACCAGCAGAGAAAGGGTGGGAGCCTACGAGCAGTACTTC. It specifies CATSRERVGAYEQYF.

In its sample, this clonotype was seen many times. This sequence joins TRBV2 and TRBJ2-1; D gene unclear. V lost 3 bases to trimming and J lost 0 bases, with 6 bases between them. Germline V lookup: CDR1 SNHLY, CDR2 FYNNEI. The CDR3 is made up of 14 amino acids. CDR3 coding DNA: TGTGCCAGCAGTGATCAGAGCTCCTACAATGAGCAGTTCTTC. It specifies CASSDQSSYNEQFF.

In its sample, this clonotype was seen many times. V is TRBV4-1 and J is TRBJ1-4, with 7 bases lining up with TRBD1. Germline V gives CDR1 MGHRA, CDR2 YSYEKL. The CDR3 is 16 amino acids. Trimming took 5 bases from V and 0 from J; bases not matched to a gene: 6. The DNA of the CDR3 is TGCGCCAGCAGCTACGACAGGGATCCAACTAATGAAAAACTGTTTTTT. Translation gives CASSYDRDPTNEKLFF.

This chain links TRBV12-3 or TRBV12-4 with TRBJ1-5; D not resolved. With 8 bases removed from V and 0 bases from J, the gap between germline ends came to 8 bases. The CDR3 is made up of 13 amino acids. The CDR3 is CASGDNSNQPQHF. As DNA, the CDR3 is TGTGCCAGCGGAGACAATAGCAATCAGCCCCAGCATTTT.

This clonotype was counted many times. The chain combines TRBV29-1 with TRBJ2-1; no firm D call. CDR3 size: 12 residues. Germline values: CDR1 SQVTM, CDR2 ANQGSEA. V was pared by 1 base and J by 8 bases, with 9 bases between. Written as DNA, the CDR3 is TGCAGCGTTGAAGTCAGTATGGATGAGCAGTTCTTC. It encodes CSVEVSMDEQFF.

This clonotype turned up a few times. The genes are TRBV5-1 and TRBJ1-5; tentative D call: TRBD1 (5 bases). Germline loops: CDR1 SGHRS, CDR2 YFSETQ. CDR3 length: 14 amino acids. V lost 0 bases, J lost 4 bases, and 8 bases lay in between. The CDR3 coding sequence is TGCGCCAGCAGCTTGGGGGACGGTAATCAGCCCCAGCATTTT. It codes for CASSLGDGNQPQHF.

The sample holds one count of this clonotype. The V call is TRBV20-1, the J call TRBJ2-1, with D perhaps matching TRBD2 (6 bases). Between the trimmed V and J ends, which lost 3 bases and 12 bases, there was a span of 15 bases. Germline-derived CDR1 and CDR2 are DFQATT and SNEGSKA (reference sequence). CDR3 size: 12 residues. CDR3 sequence (DNA): TGCAGTGCTAGTTGGGAGGACCACGGGCAGTTCTTC. It translates to CSASWEDHGQFF.

This clonotype has only a few counts. V is TRBV12-3 or TRBV12-4 and J is TRBJ2-3; TRBD2 agrees at 9 bases. V shed 0 bases and J 4 bases; nucleotides not matched to a gene: 5. The CDR3 consists of 16 residues. As DNA, the CDR3 is TGTGCCAGCAGTTTAGCAAGCGGGAGGTGGGCAGATACGCAGTATTTT. It encodes CASSLASGRWADTQYF.

There are a few counts of this clonotype. This chain links TRBV6-5 with TRBJ2-7, with TRBD1 matching over 10 bases. CDR1 MNHEY and CDR2 SVGAGI come from the germline V gene. The CDR3 runs to 13 residues. With V trimmed by 5 bases and J by 7 bases, 5 bases remained unmatched. Here the CDR3 DNA reads TGTGCCAGCAGTCGACAGGGGGCCCATGAGCAGTACTTC. Amino acids: CASSRQGAHEQYF.

This clonotype was seen many times. The chain uses TRBV7-2 and TRBJ1-5; weak D call: TRBD1 (6 bases). The V gene's germline CDR1 is SGHTA and CDR2 FQGNSA. This CDR3 spans 15 amino acids. The V end lost 1 base, the J end lost 3 bases, and 10 bases lay between the germline ends. Here the CDR3 DNA reads TGTGCCAGCAGCTTAGGGGGGGCGGCCAATCAGCCCCAGCATTTT. Encoded protein: CASSLGGAANQPQHF.

Of note for this clonotype: A much larger clone differs from this one at a single base, so this may be a read error. V usage is TRBV3-1 and J usage is TRBJ2-6; D is unclear. CDR1 is LGHDT and CDR2 is YNNKEL in the germline V gene (reference sequence). Deletions cut 1 base from V and 2 bases from J, with 3 bases between. This CDR3 has 14 residues. This CDR3 is CASSQGPGANVLTF. CDR3 coding DNA: TGTGCCAGCAGCCAAGGGCCTGGGGCCAACGTCCTGACTTTC.

This clonotype was recorded at least ten times. V usage is TRBV3-1 and J usage is TRBJ2-1; 11 nucleotides align to TRBD2. This CDR3 comprises 15 residues. Germline V gene sequence: CDR1 LGHDT, CDR2 YNNKEL (reference sequence). V lost 4 bases, J lost 6 bases, and 5 bases stayed unmatched. The DNA of the CDR3 is TGTGCCAGCAGCCGCGGGACTAGCGGTGTCAATGAGCAGTTCTTC. Translating gives CASSRGTSGVNEQFF.

The table lists this clonotype with many counts. The rearrangement joins TRBV7-3 to TRBJ2-5, with 9 nucleotides matching TRBD1. CDR1 and CDR2 from the germline V gene are SGHTA and FQGTGA. Trimming took 0 bases from V and 2 from J; bases not matched to a gene: 7. This CDR3 has 17 amino acids. This CDR3 reads CASSLTLGQGHQETQYF. CDR3 nucleotide sequence: TGTGCCAGCAGCTTAACGTTGGGACAGGGACATCAAGAGACCCAGTACTTC.

This clonotype was detected many times. This chain links TRBV2 with TRBJ2-7, with D tentatively TRBD1 (7 bases). Between the trimmed V and J ends, which lost 6 bases and 2 bases, there was a span of 11 bases. Germline V gene lookup returns CDR1 SNHLY and CDR2 FYNNEI. This CDR3 has 13 amino acids. Here the CDR3 DNA reads TGTGCCAGCAGGCGGGACAGCCCCTACGAGCAGTACTTC. Amino acid sequence: CASRRDSPYEQYF.

The sample holds many counts of this clonotype. This chain connects TRBV25-1 to TRBJ2-5; 8 bases align to TRBD2. CDR1 is MGHDK, CDR2 SYGVNS, per germline. This CDR3 spans 14 amino acids. Unmatched junction bases numbered 4, after V lost 3 bases and J lost 4 bases. For the CDR3, the DNA is TGTGCCAGCAGTGAGGCCGCGGGAGGAGAGACCCAGTACTTC. This translates into CASSEAAGGETQYF.

Many counts were recorded for this clonotype. The V and J genes are TRBV29-1 and TRBJ2-3; 9 nucleotides match TRBD2. The junction had 2 bases not matched to a gene; V was cut back by 4 bases and J by 6 bases. Per the germline V gene, CDR1 is SQVTM and CDR2 is ANQGSEA. This CDR3 is built from 12 residues. The CDR3 protein is CSVGLAGDTQYF. CDR3 DNA sequence: TGCAGCGTTGGTCTAGCGGGGGATACGCAGTATTTT.